The sequence of this TCR beta chain was determined in a study of response to subunit inactivated influenza vaccine (dated by TCRdb to between 2018 and 2020). The study in broad terms: To follow how T cells responded to a trivalent subunit inactivated influenza vaccine, the researchers relied on deep quantitative profiling of the T cell receptor repertoire.

What the work shows at the level of the full study, not this receptor alone: It was suggested by the authors that each seasonal influenza vaccination may recruit only a limited number of new T cells.

On this clonotype itself: Its antigen remains unidentified. Per-nucleotide qualities are absent, and no much larger clonotype sits a single base away.

The method behind the library was RT-PCR. The data were produced on an Illumina HiSeq 2500. Using fastp at Q25 and MiXCR, TCRdb reprocessed the public reads and kept productive beta chains. Each record represents a unique CDR3 protein, reported with the most common genes and DNA among its rows. Present in this sample are about 500,000 distinct CDR3 sequences, 15% to 20% of which were seen just once. Approximately 3% of the sample comes from the top ten. Looking up the germline V gene yields CDR1 MNHEY and CDR2 SVGEGT. The germline ends are 3 bases apart after V is trimmed by 1 base and J by 3 bases. CDR3 length: 12 amino acids, cysteine to phenylalanine. Only the CDR3 DNA is retained, 36 bases long and in frame from the first base.

Source: CD4+ T cells sorted from PBMCs, taken 23 to 25 months after vaccination. The sequence joins TRBV6-2 or TRBV6-3 to TRBJ2-5, with the D gene uncertain. This clonotype originated in a man between 50 and 75 years old who received an inactivated influenza vaccine. Donor details come from another sample of the same person, matched by shared clones. The CDR3: CASSYFKETQYF. The nucleotides are TGTGCCAGCAGTTACTTTAAAGAGACCCAGTACTTC.